Listed below are T cell receptor beta chains from one sample, sequenced in a study of cytomegalovirus exposure and HLA in healthy donors. Generated by immunoSEQ multiplex PCR, the TCRdb table keeps only in-frame clones and is missing some. The repertoire holds roughly 240,000 clones, with roughly 82% as singletons. Sequenced: PBMCs. The receptors derive from a woman in her thirties or forties in good health and CMV-seropositive. The CDR3 runs from the conserved cysteine through the conserved F or W. Fields, in order: V gene, clone size, CDR3 protein. Only some rows state a clone size, as once, few, many or a class for expanded clones.

V gene: TRBV18
clone size: -
CDR3 protein: CASSLGQPYGYTF

V gene: TRBV9
clone size: -
CDR3 protein: CASRDTDRGHPGYTF

V gene: TRBV5-6
clone size: -
CDR3 protein: CASSLPSLTGGINTEAFF

V gene: TRBV18
clone size: once
CDR3 protein: CASSPLTPVPQYSGNTIYF

V gene: TRBV25-1
clone size: -
CDR3 protein: CASSGKTGVNQPQHF

V gene: TRBV20-1
clone size: -
CDR3 protein: CSASDLDTQYF

V gene: TRBV4-3
clone size: -
CDR3 protein: CASSNPEGLTNTGELFF

V gene: TRBV6-5
clone size: -
CDR3 protein: CASRDRAYNEQFF

V gene: TRBV5-5
clone size: -
CDR3 protein: CASSLGSGGPRNEKLFF

V gene: TRBV7-2
clone size: -
CDR3 protein: CASSYIATNEKLFF

V gene: TRBV9
clone size: -
CDR3 protein: CASSVRASGNEQFF

V gene: TRBV19
clone size: -
CDR3 protein: CASSPRGAYEQYF

V gene: TRBV5-1
clone size: -
CDR3 protein: CASSLSREASPLHF

V gene: TRBV19
clone size: -
CDR3 protein: CATTEGQPGKSGANVLTF

V gene: TRBV7-6
clone size: -
CDR3 protein: CASSLVSGGEGYTF

V gene: TRBV6-4
clone size: -
CDR3 protein: CASSPTGARTEAFF

V gene: TRBV28
clone size: -
CDR3 protein: CAGKQGNQPQHF

V gene: TRBV7-6
clone size: few
CDR3 protein: CASSLMSGKYEQYF

V gene: TRBV5-1
clone size: -
CDR3 protein: CASSLEGLAGYNEQFF

V gene: TRBV12-5
clone size: -
CDR3 protein: CASGLVFSGTGGDGYTF

V gene: TRBV20-1
clone size: -
CDR3 protein: CSARVAGSAFF

V gene: TRBV5-1
clone size: -
CDR3 protein: CASRRRQANTEAFF

V gene: TRBV30
clone size: -
CDR3 protein: CAWGAREKLFF

V gene: TRBV5-1
clone size: once
CDR3 protein: CASSVGQGGYGYTF

V gene: TRBV5-6
clone size: -
CDR3 protein: CASSRTEVNTEAFF

V gene: TRBV7-9
clone size: few
CDR3 protein: CASSTQGPGELFF

V gene: TRBV27
clone size: few
CDR3 protein: CASSSNTGGVDTEAFF

V gene: TRBV19
clone size: -
CDR3 protein: CASSITRQDYTF

V gene: TRBV30
clone size: -
CDR3 protein: CAWSVGGAQETQYF

V gene: TRBV19
clone size: -
CDR3 protein: CASKGRPGARNQPQHF

V gene: TRBV7-2
clone size: -
CDR3 protein: CASSLDPGTNGNTIYF

V gene: TRBV27
clone size: -
CDR3 protein: CASSSRQGRNYEQYF

V gene: TRBV7-2
clone size: -
CDR3 protein: CASSLEAHIAYEQYF

V gene: TRBV4-1
clone size: -
CDR3 protein: CASSQDRVAEQYF

V gene: TRBV7-3
clone size: -
CDR3 protein: CASSESGGQPQHF

V gene: TRBV9
clone size: -
CDR3 protein: CASSALTEAYNEQFF

V gene: TRBV20-1
clone size: -
CDR3 protein: CSAKGSDTQYF

V gene: TRBV19
clone size: -
CDR3 protein: CASSPATSGKNIQYF

V gene: TRBV15
clone size: -
CDR3 protein: CATSRGGRETQYF

V gene: TRBV5-4
clone size: -
CDR3 protein: CASSRTSGYGNEQFF

V gene: TRBV9
clone size: -
CDR3 protein: CASSVRVNTEAFF

V gene: TRBV5-5
clone size: -
CDR3 protein: CASSLPPGELFF

V gene: TRBV6-5
clone size: -
CDR3 protein: CASTNGASGVEQYF

V gene: TRBV9
clone size: once
CDR3 protein: CASSPSGTGDTEAFF

V gene: TRBV19
clone size: -
CDR3 protein: CASTIQGARNIQYF

V gene: TRBV10-3
clone size: -
CDR3 protein: CATGTPARGEQFF

V gene: TRBV9
clone size: -
CDR3 protein: CASSVAGGAGEKLFF

V gene: TRBV4-3
clone size: -
CDR3 protein: CASSQTGYSHAAFF

V gene: TRBV2
clone size: -
CDR3 protein: CASSSDRGSREQYF

V gene: TRBV19
clone size: -
CDR3 protein: CASRGRGESLYEQYF

V gene: TRBV5-1
clone size: -
CDR3 protein: CASSSGTATNEKLFF

V gene: TRBV6-6
clone size: -
CDR3 protein: CASSYLRGSVYEQYF

V gene: TRBV6-5
clone size: -
CDR3 protein: CASSRINTEAFF